The clone carrying this TCR beta chain was counted once. The record originates from a study of blood T cell repertoires in COVID-19. Overall study context: Whether acute or convalescent, the COVID-19 samples came from the United States, Italy and Spain. The cDNA or gDNA used as material had been derived from T cells, B-cell-depleted T cells, or PBMCs.

This CDR3 is built from 14 residues. Trimming stripped 0 bases from V and 7 bases from J, with 10 bases between. In germline, CDR1 is KGHSH, CDR2 LQKENI. In the study's own analysis: The assay estimated nucleated cells by amplifying reference gene primers. The repertoire was sequenced with immunoSEQ multiplex PCR; TCRdb's copy has only in-frame clones and lacks some. The DNA was the basis for D and trimming; V, J and clone size are from that table. The sample lists some 120,000 clones; more than 75% were seen once. Sequences were obtained from peripheral blood. The TCR comes from a man between 40 and 49 years old with acute or convalescent COVID-19. The J gene is TRBJ2-4, the V gene TRBV18, with TRBD1 as a possible D gene (6 bases). The CDR3 DNA is TGTGCCAGCTCACCACCGGGGGCCGTGAACATTCAGTACTTC. Its protein is CASSPPGAVNIQYF.